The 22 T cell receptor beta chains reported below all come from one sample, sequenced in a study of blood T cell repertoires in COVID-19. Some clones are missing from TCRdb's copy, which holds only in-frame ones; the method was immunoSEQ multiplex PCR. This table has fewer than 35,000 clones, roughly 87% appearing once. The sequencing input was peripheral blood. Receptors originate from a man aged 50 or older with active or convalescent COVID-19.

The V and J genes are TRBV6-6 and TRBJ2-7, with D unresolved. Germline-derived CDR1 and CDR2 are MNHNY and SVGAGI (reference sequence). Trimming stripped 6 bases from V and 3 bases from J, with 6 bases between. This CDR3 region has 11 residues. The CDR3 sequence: CASSNSYEQYF. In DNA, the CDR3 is TGTGCCAGCAGCAACAGCTACGAGCAGTACTTC.

CDR3 sequence (DNA): TGTGCCAGCAGCTTGGTCTTCGGGACTAGCGAGACCTACGAGCAGTACTTC. It encodes CASSLVFGTSETYEQYF. The rearrangement links TRBV7-9 to TRBJ2-7; 10 bases align to TRBD2. Unmatched junction bases numbered 10, after V lost 3 bases and J lost 2 bases. This CDR3 has 17 residues. Germline V lookup: CDR1 SEHNR, CDR2 FQNEAQ (reference sequence).

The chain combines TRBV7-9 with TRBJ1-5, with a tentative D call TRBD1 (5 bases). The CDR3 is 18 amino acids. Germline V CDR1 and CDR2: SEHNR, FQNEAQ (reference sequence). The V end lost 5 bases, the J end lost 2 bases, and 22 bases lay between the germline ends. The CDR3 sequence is CASSHDSGGSGGNQPQHF. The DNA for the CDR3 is TGTGCCAGCAGCCATGACTCGGGGGGATCCGGAGGCAATCAGCCCCAGCATTTT.

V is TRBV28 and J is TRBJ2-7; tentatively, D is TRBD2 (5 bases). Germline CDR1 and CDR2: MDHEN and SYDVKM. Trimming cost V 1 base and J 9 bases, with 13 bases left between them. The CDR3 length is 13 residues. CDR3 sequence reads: CASSLSGSEGQYF. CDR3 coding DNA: TGTGCCAGCAGTTTATCGGGTTCTGAGGGGCAGTACTTC.

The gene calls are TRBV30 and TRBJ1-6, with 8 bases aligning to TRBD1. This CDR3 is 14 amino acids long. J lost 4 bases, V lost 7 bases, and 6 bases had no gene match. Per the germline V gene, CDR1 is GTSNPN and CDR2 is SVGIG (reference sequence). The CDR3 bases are TGTGCCTACCTCCACAGGGGGTATAATTCACCCCTCCACTTT. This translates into CAYLHRGYNSPLHF.

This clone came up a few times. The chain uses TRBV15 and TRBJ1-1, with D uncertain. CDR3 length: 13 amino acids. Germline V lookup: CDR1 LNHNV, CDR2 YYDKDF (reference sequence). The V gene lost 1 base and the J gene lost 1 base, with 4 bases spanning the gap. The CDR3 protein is CATSRVGNTEAFF. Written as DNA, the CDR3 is TGTGCCACCAGCAGAGTCGGGAACACTGAAGCTTTCTTT.

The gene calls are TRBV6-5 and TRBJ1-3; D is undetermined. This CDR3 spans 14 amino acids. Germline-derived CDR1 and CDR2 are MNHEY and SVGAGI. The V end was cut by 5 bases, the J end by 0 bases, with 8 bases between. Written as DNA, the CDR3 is TGTGCCAGCAGTAGACACATCTCTGGAAACACCATATATTTT. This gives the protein CASSRHISGNTIYF.

In DNA, the CDR3 is TGTGCCAGCAGCTTTGGGACAGCCCGTACCGGGGAGCTGTTTTTT. Translated: CASSFGTARTGELFF. The chain has TRBV9 and TRBJ2-2, with 7 bases matching TRBD1. With 4 bases clipped from V and 5 bases from J, the junction kept 8 bases outside the gene matches. The CDR3 covers 15 residues. The germline V gene has CDR1 SGDLS and CDR2 YYNGEE.

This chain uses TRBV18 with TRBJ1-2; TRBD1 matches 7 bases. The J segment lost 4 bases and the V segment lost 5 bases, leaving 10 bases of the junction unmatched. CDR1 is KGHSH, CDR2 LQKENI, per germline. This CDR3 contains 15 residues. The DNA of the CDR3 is TGTGCCAGCTCAACACAACCGGGACAGTTCTATGGCTACACCTTC. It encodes CASSTQPGQFYGYTF.

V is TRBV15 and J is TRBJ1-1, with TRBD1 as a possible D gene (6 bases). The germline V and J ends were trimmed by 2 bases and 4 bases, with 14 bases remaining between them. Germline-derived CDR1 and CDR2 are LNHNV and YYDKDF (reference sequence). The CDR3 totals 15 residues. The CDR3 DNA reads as TGTGCCACCAGCAGAACCGGGACACCAGCCACTGAAGCTTTCTTT. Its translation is CATSRTGTPATEAFF.

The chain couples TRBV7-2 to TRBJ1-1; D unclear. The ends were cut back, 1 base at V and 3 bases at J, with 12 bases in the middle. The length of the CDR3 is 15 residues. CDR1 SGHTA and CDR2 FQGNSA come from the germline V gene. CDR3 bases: TGTGCCAGCAGCTTAGTGGGTGGAGTGGACACTGAAGCTTTCTTT. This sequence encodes CASSLVGGVDTEAFF.

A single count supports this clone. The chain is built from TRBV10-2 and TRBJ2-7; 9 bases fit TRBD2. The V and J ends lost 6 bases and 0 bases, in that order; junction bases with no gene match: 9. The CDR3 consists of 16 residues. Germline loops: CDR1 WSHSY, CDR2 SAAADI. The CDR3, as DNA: TGCGCCAGCAGAAAGGGGTTAGCGGGAGCCTCCTACGAGCAGTACTTC. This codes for CASRKGLAGASYEQYF.

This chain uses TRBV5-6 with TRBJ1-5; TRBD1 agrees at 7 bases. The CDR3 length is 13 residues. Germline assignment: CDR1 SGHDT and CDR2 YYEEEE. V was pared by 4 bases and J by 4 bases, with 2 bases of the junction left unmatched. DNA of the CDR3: TGTGCCAGCAGCCTGGGACAGAATCAGCCCCAGCATTTT. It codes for CASSLGQNQPQHF.

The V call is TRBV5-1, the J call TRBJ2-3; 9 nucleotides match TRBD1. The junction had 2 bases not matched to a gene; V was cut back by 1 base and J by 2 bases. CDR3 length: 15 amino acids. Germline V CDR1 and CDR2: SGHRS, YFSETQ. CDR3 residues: CASSLRDRDTDTQYF. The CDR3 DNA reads TGCGCCAGCAGCTTGAGGGACAGGGACACAGATACGCAGTATTTT.

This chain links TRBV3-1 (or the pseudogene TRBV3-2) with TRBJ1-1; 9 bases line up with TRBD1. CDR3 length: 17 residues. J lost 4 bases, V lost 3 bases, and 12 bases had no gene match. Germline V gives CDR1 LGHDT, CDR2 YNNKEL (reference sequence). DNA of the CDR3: TGTGCCAGCAGCCAGGAAACAGGGGGCGTTGGGTTCACTGAAGCTTTCTTT. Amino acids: CASSQETGGVGFTEAFF.

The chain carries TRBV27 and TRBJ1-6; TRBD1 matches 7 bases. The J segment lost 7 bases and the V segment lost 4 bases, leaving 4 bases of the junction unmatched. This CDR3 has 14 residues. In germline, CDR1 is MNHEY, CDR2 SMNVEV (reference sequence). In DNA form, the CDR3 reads TGTGCCAGCAGTTGGGACAGCCAGAATTCACCCCTCCACTTT. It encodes CASSWDSQNSPLHF.

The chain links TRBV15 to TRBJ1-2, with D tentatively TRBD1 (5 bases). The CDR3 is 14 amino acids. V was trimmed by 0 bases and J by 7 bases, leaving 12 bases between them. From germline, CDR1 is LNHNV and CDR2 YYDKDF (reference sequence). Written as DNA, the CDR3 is TGTGCCACCAGCAGAGATGGGGGGGGACGTGGCTACACCTTC. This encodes CATSRDGGGRGYTF. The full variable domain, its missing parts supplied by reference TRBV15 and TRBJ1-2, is DAMVIQNPRYQVTQFGKPVTLSCSQTLNHNVMYWYQQKSSQAPKLLFHYYDKDFNNEADTPDNFQSRRPNTSFCFLDIRSPGLGDTAMYLCATSRDGGGRGYTFGSGTRLTVV.

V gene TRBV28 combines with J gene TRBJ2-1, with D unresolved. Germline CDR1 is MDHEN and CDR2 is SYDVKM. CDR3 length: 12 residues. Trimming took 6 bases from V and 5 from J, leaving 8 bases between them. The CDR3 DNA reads TGTGCCAGCAGCCGCGATAACAATGAGCAGTTCTTC. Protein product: CASSRDNNEQFF.

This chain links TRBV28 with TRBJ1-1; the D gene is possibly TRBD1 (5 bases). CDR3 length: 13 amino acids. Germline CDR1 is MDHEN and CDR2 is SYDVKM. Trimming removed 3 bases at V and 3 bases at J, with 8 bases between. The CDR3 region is CASSLDMYTEAFF. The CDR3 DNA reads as TGTGCCAGCAGTTTGGACATGTACACTGAAGCTTTCTTT.

CDR3 nucleotide sequence: TGTGCCAGCAGTTTGCCCCGACAGGGACTTAATTCACCCCTCCACTTT. Its translation: CASSLPRQGLNSPLHF. The chain employs TRBV28 and TRBJ1-6, with 7 nucleotides matching TRBD1. Germline V gives CDR1 MDHEN, CDR2 SYDVKM. The CDR3 is 16 residues long. Trimming took 3 bases from V and 6 from J; bases not matched to a gene: 8.

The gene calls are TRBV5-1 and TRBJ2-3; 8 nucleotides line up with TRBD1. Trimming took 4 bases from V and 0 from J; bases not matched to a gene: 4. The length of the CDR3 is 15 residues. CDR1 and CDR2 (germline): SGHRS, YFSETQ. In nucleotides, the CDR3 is TGCGCCAGCAGCAGGGACAGGTCTAGCACAGATACGCAGTATTTT. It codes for CASSRDRSSTDTQYF. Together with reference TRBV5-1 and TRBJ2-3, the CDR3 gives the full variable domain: KAGVTQTPRYLIKTRGQQVTLSCSPISGHRSVSWYQQTPGQGLQFLFEYFSETQRNKGNFPGRFSGRQFSNSRSEMNVSTLELGDSALYLCASSRDRSSTDTQYFGPGTRLTVL.

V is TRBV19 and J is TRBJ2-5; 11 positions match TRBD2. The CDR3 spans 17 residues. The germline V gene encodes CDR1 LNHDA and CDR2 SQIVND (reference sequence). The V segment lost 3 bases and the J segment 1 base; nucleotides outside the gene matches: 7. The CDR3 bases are TGTGCCAGTAGTATCGGAGTAGCGGGAGGGTCCCAAGAGACCCAGTACTTC. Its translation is CASSIGVAGGSQETQYF. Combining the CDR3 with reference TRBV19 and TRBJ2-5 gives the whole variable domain DGGITQSPKYLFRKEGQNVTLSCEQNLNHDAMYWYRQDPGQGLRLIYYSQIVNDFQKGDIAEGYSVSREKKESFPLTVTSAQKNPTAFYLCASSIGVAGGSQETQYFGPGTRLLVL.